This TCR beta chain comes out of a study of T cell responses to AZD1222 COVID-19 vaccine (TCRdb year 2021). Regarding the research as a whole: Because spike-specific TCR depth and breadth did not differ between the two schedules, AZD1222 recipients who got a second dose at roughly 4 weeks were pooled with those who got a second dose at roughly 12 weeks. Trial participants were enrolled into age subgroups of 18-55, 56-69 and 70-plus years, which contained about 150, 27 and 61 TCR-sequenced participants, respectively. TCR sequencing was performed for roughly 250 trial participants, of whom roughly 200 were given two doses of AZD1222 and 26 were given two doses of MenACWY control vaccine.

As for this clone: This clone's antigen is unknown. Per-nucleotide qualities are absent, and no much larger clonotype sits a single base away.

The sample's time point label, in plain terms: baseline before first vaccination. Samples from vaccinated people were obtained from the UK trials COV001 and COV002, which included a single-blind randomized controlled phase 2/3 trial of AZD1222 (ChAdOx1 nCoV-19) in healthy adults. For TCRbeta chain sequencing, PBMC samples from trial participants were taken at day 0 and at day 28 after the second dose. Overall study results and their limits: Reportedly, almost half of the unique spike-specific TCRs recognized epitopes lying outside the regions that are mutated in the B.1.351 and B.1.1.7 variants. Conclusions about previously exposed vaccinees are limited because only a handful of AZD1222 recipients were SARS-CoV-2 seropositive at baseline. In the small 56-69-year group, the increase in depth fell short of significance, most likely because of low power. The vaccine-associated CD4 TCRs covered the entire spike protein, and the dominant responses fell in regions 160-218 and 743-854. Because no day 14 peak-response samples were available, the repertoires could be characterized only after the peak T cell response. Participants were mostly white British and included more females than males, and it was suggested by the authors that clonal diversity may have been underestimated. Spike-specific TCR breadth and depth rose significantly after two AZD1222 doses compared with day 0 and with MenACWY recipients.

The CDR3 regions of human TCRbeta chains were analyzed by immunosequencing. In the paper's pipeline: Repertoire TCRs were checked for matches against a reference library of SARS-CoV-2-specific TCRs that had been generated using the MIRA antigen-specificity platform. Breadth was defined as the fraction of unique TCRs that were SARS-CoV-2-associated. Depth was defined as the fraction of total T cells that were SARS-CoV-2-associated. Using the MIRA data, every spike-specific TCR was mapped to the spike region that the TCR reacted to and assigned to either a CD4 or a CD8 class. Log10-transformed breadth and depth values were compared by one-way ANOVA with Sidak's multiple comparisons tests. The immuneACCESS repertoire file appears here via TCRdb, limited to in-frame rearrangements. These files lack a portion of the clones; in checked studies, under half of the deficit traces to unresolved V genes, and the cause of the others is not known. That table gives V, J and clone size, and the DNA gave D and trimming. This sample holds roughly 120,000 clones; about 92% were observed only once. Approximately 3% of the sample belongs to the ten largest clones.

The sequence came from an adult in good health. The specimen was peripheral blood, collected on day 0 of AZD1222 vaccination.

The nucleotides are TGTGCCAGTAGTCTGTCTAGCGGCGCGAACACCGGGGAGCTGTTTTTT. Protein translation: CASSLSSGANTGELFF. Recombination linked TRBV19 to TRBJ2-2, with TRBD2 identical over 7 junction bases. Inclusive of the bounding cysteine and phenylalanine, the CDR3 is 16 residues long. Just the 48-base CDR3 DNA is kept, in frame starting at base 1. The V end gives up 5 bases and the J end 0 bases, leaving 6 bases in the junction not matched to a gene. CDR1 is given as LNHDA and CDR2 as SQIVND, both from the germline V gene (reference sequence).